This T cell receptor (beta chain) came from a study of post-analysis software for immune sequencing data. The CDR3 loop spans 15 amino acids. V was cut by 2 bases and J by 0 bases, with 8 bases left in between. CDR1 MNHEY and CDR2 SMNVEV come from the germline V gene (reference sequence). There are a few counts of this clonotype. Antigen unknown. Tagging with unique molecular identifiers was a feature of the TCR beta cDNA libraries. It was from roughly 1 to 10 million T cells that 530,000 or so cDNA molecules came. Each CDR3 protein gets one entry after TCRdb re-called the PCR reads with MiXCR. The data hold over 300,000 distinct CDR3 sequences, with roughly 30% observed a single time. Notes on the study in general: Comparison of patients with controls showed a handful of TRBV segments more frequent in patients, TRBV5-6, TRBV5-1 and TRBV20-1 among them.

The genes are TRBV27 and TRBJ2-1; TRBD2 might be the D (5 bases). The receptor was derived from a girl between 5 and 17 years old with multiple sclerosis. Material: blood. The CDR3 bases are TGTGCCAGCAGTTTAAACGGACTCTCCTACAATGAGCAGTTCTTC. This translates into CASSLNGLSYNEQFF.